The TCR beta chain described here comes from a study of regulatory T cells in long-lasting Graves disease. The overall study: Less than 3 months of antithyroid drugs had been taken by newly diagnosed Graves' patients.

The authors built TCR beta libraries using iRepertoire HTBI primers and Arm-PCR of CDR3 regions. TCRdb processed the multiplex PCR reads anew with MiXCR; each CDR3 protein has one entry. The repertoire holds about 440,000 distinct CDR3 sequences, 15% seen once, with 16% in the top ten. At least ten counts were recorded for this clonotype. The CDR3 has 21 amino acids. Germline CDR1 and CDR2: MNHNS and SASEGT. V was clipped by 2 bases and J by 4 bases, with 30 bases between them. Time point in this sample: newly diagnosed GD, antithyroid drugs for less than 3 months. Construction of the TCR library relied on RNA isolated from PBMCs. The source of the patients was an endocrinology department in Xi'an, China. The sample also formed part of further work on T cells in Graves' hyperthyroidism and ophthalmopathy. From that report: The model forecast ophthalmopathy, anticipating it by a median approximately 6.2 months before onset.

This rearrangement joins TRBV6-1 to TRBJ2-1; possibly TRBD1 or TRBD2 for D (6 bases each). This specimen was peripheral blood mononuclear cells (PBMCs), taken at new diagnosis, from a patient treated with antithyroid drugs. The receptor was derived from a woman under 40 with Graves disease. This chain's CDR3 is CASSEYGGRSIGGIAYNEQFF. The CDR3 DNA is TGTGCCAGCAGTGAATATGGGGGGCGTAGTATTGGTGGTATTGCATACAATGAGCAGTTCTTC.